This T cell receptor (beta chain) was profiled in a study of T cell repertoires in cytomegalovirus infection. For the study at large: An indication of both CMV infection and matching HLA type came from public TCR beta signatures.

This clonotype was counted at least ten times. What it binds is unknown. In TCRdb, the reads were re-called with MiXCR into one record per CDR3 protein. The sample has about 89,000 distinct CDR3 sequences; about 29% are singletons. Germline CDR1 SGHVS, CDR2 FQNEAQ. The V and J ends lost 4 bases and 3 bases, in that order; junction bases with no gene match: 4. This CDR3 contains 15 residues. Material: CD8+ T cells from cultured PBMCs, obtained from culture after CMV antigen stimulation. The TCR sequence derives from a human donor in good health (CMV status not recorded). Some clones in this sample may be carry-over from other donors' samples. The chain couples TRBV7-8 to TRBJ2-7; 12 bases line up with TRBD1. The CDR3 coding sequence is TGTGCCAGCAGCTCGGGACAGGGGGCGGGCTACGAGCAGTACTTC. Translating it yields CASSSGQGAGYEQYF.